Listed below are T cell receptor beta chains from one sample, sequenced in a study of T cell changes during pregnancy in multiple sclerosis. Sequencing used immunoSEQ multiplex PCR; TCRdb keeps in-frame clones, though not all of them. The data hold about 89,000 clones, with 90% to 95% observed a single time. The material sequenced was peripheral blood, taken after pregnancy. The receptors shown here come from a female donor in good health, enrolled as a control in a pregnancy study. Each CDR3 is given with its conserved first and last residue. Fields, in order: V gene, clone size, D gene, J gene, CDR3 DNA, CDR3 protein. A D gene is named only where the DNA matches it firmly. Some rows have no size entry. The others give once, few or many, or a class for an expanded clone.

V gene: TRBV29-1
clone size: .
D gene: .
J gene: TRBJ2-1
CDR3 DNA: TGCAGCACCCCTCAGGTGTACAATGAGCAGTTCTTC
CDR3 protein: CSTPQVYNEQFF

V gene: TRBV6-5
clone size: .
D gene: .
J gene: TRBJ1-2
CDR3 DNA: TGTGCCAGCAGTTATGCGGGTGCGGTAGGCTACACCTTC
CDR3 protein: CASSYAGAVGYTF

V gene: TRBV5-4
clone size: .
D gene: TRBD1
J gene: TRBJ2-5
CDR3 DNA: TGTGCCAGCAGCTTAGTCGGGACAGAAGAGACCCAGTACTTC
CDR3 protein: CASSLVGTEETQYF

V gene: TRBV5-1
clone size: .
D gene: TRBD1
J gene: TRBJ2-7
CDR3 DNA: TGCGCCAGCAGCTTGGACAGGGGTCCCTACGAGCAGTACTTC
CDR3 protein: CASSLDRGPYEQYF

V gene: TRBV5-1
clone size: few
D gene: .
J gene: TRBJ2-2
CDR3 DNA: TGCGCCAGCAGCTTGGTAGACTTACTGGAGAACACCGGGGAGCTGTTTTTT
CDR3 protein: CASSLVDLLENTGELFF

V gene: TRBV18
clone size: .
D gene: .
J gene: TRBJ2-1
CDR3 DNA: TGTGCCAGCTCACCTGGCAGCGGTCAGGCCTACAATGAGCAGTTCTTC
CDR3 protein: CASSPGSGQAYNEQFF

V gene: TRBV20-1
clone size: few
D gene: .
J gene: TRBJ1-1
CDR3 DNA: TGCAGTGCTAGGGGGCGTACTGAAGCTTTCTTT
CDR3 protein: CSARGRTEAFF

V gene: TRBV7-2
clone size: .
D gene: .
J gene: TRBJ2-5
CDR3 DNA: TGTGCCAGCAGCATCAAAGAGACCCAGTACTTC
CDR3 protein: CASSIKETQYF

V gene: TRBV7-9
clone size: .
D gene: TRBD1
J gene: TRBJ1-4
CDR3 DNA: TGTGCCAGCACAGGGGGCGCAACTAATGAAAAACTGTTTTTT
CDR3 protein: CASTGGATNEKLFF

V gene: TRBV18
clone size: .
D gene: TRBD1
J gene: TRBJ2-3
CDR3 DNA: TGTGCCAGCCCAGAGGATAGGGGGCCGTCCCCGAGCACAGATACGCAGTATTTT
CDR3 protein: CASPEDRGPSPSTDTQYF